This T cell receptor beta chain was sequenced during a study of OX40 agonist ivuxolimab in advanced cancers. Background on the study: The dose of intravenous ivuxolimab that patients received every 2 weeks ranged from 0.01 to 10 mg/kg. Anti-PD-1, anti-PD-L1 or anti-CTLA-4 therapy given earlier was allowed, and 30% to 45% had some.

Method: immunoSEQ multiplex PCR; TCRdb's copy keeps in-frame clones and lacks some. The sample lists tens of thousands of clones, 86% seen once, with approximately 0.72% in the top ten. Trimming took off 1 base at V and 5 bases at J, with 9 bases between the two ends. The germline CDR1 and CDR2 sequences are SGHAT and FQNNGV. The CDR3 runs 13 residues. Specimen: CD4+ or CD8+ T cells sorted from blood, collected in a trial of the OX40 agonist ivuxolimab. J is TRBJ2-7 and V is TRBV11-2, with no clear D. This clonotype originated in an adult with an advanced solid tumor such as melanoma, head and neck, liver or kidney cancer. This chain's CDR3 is CASSLGVRNEQYF. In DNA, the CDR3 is TGTGCCAGCAGCTTAGGGGTGAGAAACGAGCAGTACTTC.